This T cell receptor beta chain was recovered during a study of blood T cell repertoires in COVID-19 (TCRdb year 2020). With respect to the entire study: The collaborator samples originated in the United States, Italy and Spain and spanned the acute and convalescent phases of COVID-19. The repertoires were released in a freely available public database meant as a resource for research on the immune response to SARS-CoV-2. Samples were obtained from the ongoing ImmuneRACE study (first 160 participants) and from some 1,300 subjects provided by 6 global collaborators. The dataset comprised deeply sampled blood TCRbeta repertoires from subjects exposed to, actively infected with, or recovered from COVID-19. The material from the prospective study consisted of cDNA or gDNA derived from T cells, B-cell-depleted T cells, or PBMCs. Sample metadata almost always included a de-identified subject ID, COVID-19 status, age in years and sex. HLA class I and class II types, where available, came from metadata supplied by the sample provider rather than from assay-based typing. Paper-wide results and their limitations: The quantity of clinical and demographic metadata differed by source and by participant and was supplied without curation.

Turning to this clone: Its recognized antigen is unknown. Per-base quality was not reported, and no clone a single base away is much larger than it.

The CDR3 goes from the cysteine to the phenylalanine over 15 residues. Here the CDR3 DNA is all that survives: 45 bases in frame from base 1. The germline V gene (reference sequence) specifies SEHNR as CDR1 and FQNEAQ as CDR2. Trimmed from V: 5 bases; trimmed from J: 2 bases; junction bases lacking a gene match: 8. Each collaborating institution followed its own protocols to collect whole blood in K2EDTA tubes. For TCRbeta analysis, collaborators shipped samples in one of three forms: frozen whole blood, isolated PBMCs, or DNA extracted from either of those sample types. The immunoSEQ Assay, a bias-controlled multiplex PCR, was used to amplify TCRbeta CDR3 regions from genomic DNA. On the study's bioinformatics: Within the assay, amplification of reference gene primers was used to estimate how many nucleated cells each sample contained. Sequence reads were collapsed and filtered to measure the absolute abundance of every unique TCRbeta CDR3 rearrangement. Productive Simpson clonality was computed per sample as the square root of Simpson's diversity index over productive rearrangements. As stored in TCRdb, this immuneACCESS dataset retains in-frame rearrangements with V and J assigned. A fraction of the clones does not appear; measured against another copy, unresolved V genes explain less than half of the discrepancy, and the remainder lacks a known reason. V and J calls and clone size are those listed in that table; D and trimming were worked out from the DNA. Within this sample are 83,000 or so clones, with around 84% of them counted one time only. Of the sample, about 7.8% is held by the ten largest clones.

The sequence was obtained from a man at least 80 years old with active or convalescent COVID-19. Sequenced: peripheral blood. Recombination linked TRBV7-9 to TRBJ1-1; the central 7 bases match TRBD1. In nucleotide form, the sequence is TGTGCCAGCAGCAACCGACAGGGAGACAACACTGAAGCTTTCTTT. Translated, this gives CASSNRQGDNTEAFF. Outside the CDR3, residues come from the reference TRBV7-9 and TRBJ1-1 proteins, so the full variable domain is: DTGVSQNPRHKITKRGQNVTFRCDPISEHNRLYWYRQTLGQGPEFLTYFQNEAQLEKSRLLSDRFSAERPKGSFSTLEIQRTEQGDSAMYLCASSNRQGDNTEAFFGQGTRLTVV.